These T cell receptor beta chains were read from a single sample in a study of blood T cell repertoires in COVID-19. Here immunoSEQ multiplex PCR was the method, and the copy in TCRdb shows in-frame clones only, minus some. The sample yields under 150,000 clones, approximately 85% seen once. The source material was peripheral blood. All receptors come from a human donor in a cohort sampled during active COVID-19. The CDR3 runs from the conserved cysteine through the conserved F or W. The order of the fields is J gene, D gene, clone size, V gene, CDR3 DNA, CDR3 protein. D genes are given only for firm matches. Size is stated for part of the rows, as once, few or many counts, or as a class when the clone is expanded.

J gene: TRBJ1-1; D gene: NA; clone size: NA; V gene: TRBV30; CDR3 DNA: TGTGCCTGGAGTGGCCCCACTCCCACTGAAGCTTTCTTT; CDR3 protein: CAWSGPTPTEAFF
J gene: TRBJ1-2; D gene: NA; clone size: NA; V gene: TRBV30; CDR3 DNA: TGTGCCTGGAGTTTCACCATAACAGGGAACTATGGCTACACCTTC; CDR3 protein: CAWSFTITGNYGYTF
J gene: TRBJ2-1; D gene: TRBD2; clone size: few; V gene: TRBV7-9; CDR3 DNA: TGTGCCACAAAACTAGCGGGAGCTCTCAATGAGCAGTTCTTC; CDR3 protein: CATKLAGALNEQFF
J gene: TRBJ2-1; D gene: TRBD1; clone size: NA; V gene: TRBV30; CDR3 DNA: TGTGCCTGGAGTGTAGGGCAGGGGGCCTACAATGAGCAGTTCTTC; CDR3 protein: CAWSVGQGAYNEQFF
J gene: TRBJ2-7; D gene: NA; clone size: medium-sized; V gene: TRBV19; CDR3 DNA: TGTGCCAGTAACCACCGGACAGACTCCTACGAGCAGTACTTC; CDR3 protein: CASNHRTDSYEQYF
J gene: TRBJ1-2; D gene: TRBD1; clone size: NA; V gene: TRBV7-9; CDR3 DNA: TGTGCCAGCAGCCGTCCGGGACAGGAGTACGGCTACACCTTC; CDR3 protein: CASSRPGQEYGYTF
J gene: TRBJ1-1; D gene: NA; clone size: many; V gene: TRBV11-2; CDR3 DNA: TGTGCCAGCAGCTATGGGCCGAACACTGAAGCTTTCTTT; CDR3 protein: CASSYGPNTEAFF
J gene: TRBJ1-5; D gene: TRBD1; clone size: NA; V gene: TRBV14; CDR3 DNA: TGTGCCAGCAGCCATGGCGGGACAGGGACCCATCAGCCCCAGCATTTT; CDR3 protein: CASSHGGTGTHQPQHF
J gene: TRBJ2-5; D gene: TRBD1; clone size: NA; V gene: TRBV19; CDR3 DNA: TGTGCCAGTAGTATCCTGGGACAGGGGACAGAGACCCAGTACTTC; CDR3 protein: CASSILGQGTETQYF
J gene: TRBJ2-1; D gene: NA; clone size: NA; V gene: TRBV5-1; CDR3 DNA: TGCGCCAGCGGTTCGGGGAGCTCCTACAATGAGCAGTTCTTC; CDR3 protein: CASGSGSSYNEQFF
J gene: TRBJ1-1; D gene: NA; clone size: NA; V gene: TRBV27; CDR3 DNA: TGTGCCAGCAAGGCTGACAGGATAATCAACACTGAAGCTTTCTTT; CDR3 protein: CASKADRIINTEAFF
J gene: TRBJ2-7; D gene: TRBD1; clone size: NA; V gene: TRBV6-5; CDR3 DNA: TGTGCCAGCACCCCGCCTTTAGGGGGCAGCGACGAGCAGTACTTC; CDR3 protein: CASTPPLGGSDEQYF
J gene: TRBJ1-2; D gene: TRBD1; clone size: NA; V gene: TRBV6-5; CDR3 DNA: TGTGCCAGCAGTACTCGACAGGGGGCGCGGGGTGGCTACACCTTC; CDR3 protein: CASSTRQGARGGYTF
J gene: TRBJ1-1; D gene: NA; clone size: NA; V gene: TRBV5-1; CDR3 DNA: TGCGCCAGCAGCTTGGCGGTAGGACAGAACACTGAAGCTTTCTTT; CDR3 protein: CASSLAVGQNTEAFF
J gene: TRBJ1-5; D gene: TRBD1; clone size: NA; V gene: TRBV19; CDR3 DNA: TGTGCCAGCTCCGGGACAGGGGGTAATCAGCCCCAGCATTTT; CDR3 protein: CASSGTGGNQPQHF
J gene: TRBJ2-3; D gene: NA; clone size: NA; V gene: TRBV10-3; CDR3 DNA: TGTGCCATCAGTGAAGGGGGGGCGCCCACAGATACGCAGTATTTT; CDR3 protein: CAISEGGAPTDTQYF
J gene: TRBJ1-1; D gene: NA; clone size: NA; V gene: TRBV6-5; CDR3 DNA: TGTGCCAGCAGTAAATCGACGGGGATGAACACTGAAGCTTTCTTT; CDR3 protein: CASSKSTGMNTEAFF
J gene: TRBJ1-2; D gene: TRBD1; clone size: NA; V gene: TRBV6-6; CDR3 DNA: TGTGCCAGCAGTACGACAGGGGAATTTGGCTACACCTTC; CDR3 protein: CASSTTGEFGYTF
J gene: TRBJ2-3; D gene: TRBD2; clone size: NA; V gene: TRBV10-3; CDR3 DNA: TGTGCCATGGGGGGGCCCGGGACTAGCGGGAGCACAGATACGCAGTATTTT; CDR3 protein: CAMGGPGTSGSTDTQYF
J gene: TRBJ2-7; D gene: NA; clone size: NA; V gene: TRBV12-3/TRBV12-4; CDR3 DNA: TGTGCCAGCAGCGGGACCCAGGCGGGGGAGCAGTACTTC; CDR3 protein: CASSGTQAGEQYF
J gene: TRBJ1-4; D gene: NA; clone size: NA; V gene: TRBV10-3; CDR3 DNA: TGTGCCATCAGTGAGTCGGATCGCAGGGGTGAAAAACTGTTTTTT; CDR3 protein: CAISESDRRGEKLFF
J gene: TRBJ2-3; D gene: NA; clone size: NA; V gene: TRBV9; CDR3 DNA: TGTGCCAGCCAGAGGGCGAGTCACACAGATACGCAGTATTTT; CDR3 protein: CASQRASHTDTQYF
J gene: TRBJ1-2; D gene: NA; clone size: NA; V gene: TRBV27; CDR3 DNA: TGTGCCAGCAGTTCGGGATATAGAGGCTACACCTTC; CDR3 protein: CASSSGYRGYTF
J gene: TRBJ2-3; D gene: TRBD1; clone size: once; V gene: TRBV11-2; CDR3 DNA: TGTGCCAGCAGCCCGCGGACAGGGGGCGGCACAGATACGCAGTATTTT; CDR3 protein: CASSPRTGGGTDTQYF
J gene: TRBJ2-3; D gene: TRBD2; clone size: NA; V gene: TRBV9; CDR3 DNA: TGTGCCAGCAGGCCGGGACTAGCCTCAGATACGCAGTATTTT; CDR3 protein: CASRPGLASDTQYF
J gene: TRBJ2-4; D gene: TRBD2; clone size: NA; V gene: TRBV5-6; CDR3 DNA: TGTGCCAGTGTCGGCGCGGGGGGCAAAAACATTCAGTACTTC; CDR3 protein: CASVGAGGKNIQYF
J gene: TRBJ1-6; D gene: TRBD1; clone size: NA; V gene: TRBV7-2; CDR3 DNA: TGTGCCAGCAGCTTATCTTGGACAGGGGCCAATTCACCCCTCCACTTT; CDR3 protein: CASSLSWTGANSPLHF
J gene: TRBJ1-2; D gene: NA; clone size: once; V gene: TRBV6-2/TRBV6-3; CDR3 DNA: TGTGCCAGCAGTTACTATGGAGGAAGCCCTTCGGGCTACACCTTC; CDR3 protein: CASSYYGGSPSGYTF
J gene: TRBJ1-1; D gene: NA; clone size: NA; V gene: TRBV6-5; CDR3 DNA: TGTGCCAGCAGTCCACCAGGGCTACTCACTGAAGCTTTCTTT; CDR3 protein: CASSPPGLLTEAFF
J gene: TRBJ2-4; D gene: TRBD1; clone size: NA; V gene: TRBV14; CDR3 DNA: TGTGCCAGCAGCCATATAGGGGGCTCTGGCAAAAACATTCAGTACTTC; CDR3 protein: CASSHIGGSGKNIQYF
J gene: TRBJ1-6; D gene: TRBD1; clone size: NA; V gene: TRBV12-3/TRBV12-4; CDR3 DNA: TGTGCCAGCGGCGTCAGGGGGAACTCACCCCTCCACTTT; CDR3 protein: CASGVRGNSPLHF
J gene: TRBJ2-1; D gene: NA; clone size: NA; V gene: TRBV5-1; CDR3 DNA: TGCGCCAGCAGCTTGGCCGCGGCGGGACTCCAGTTCTTC; CDR3 protein: CASSLAAAGLQFF
J gene: TRBJ1-2; D gene: NA; clone size: once; V gene: TRBV30; CDR3 DNA: TGTGCCTGCCAGATAAACTATGGCTACACCTTC; CDR3 protein: CACQINYGYTF
J gene: TRBJ2-3; D gene: NA; clone size: NA; V gene: TRBV6-5; CDR3 DNA: TGTGCCAGCAGTTACTCGAAGTTCTTAGCAGATACGCAGTATTTT; CDR3 protein: CASSYSKFLADTQYF
J gene: TRBJ2-1; D gene: TRBD2; clone size: NA; V gene: TRBV18; CDR3 DNA: TGTGCCAGCTCGCTGACTAGCGGGAGTAGGAATGAGCAGTTCTTC; CDR3 protein: CASSLTSGSRNEQFF
J gene: TRBJ1-1; D gene: NA; clone size: NA; V gene: TRBV2; CDR3 DNA: TGTGCCACCCGGGAAATGGCTGAAGCTTTCTTT; CDR3 protein: CATREMAEAFF
J gene: TRBJ2-3; D gene: TRBD2; clone size: NA; V gene: TRBV28; CDR3 DNA: TGTGCCAGTGGGGCTAGCGGTAAATTCACAGATACGCAGTATTTT; CDR3 protein: CASGASGKFTDTQYF
J gene: TRBJ2-5; D gene: NA; clone size: NA; V gene: TRBV9; CDR3 DNA: TGTGCCAGCAGCTCTACAGGGATGACAGAGACCCAGTACTTC; CDR3 protein: CASSSTGMTETQYF
J gene: TRBJ1-2; D gene: NA; clone size: NA; V gene: TRBV19; CDR3 DNA: TGTGCCAGCGCAGAATTCACTAACTATGGCTACACCTTC; CDR3 protein: CASAEFTNYGYTF
J gene: TRBJ1-2; D gene: NA; clone size: NA; V gene: TRBV7-9; CDR3 DNA: TGTGCCAGCAGCCTCGGGACTGCGCGGGGCTACACCTTC; CDR3 protein: CASSLGTARGYTF
J gene: TRBJ2-7; D gene: TRBD1; clone size: NA; V gene: TRBV4-3; CDR3 DNA: TGCGCCAGCAGCCCAGAGGGACAGGCCTCCTACGAGCAGTACTTC; CDR3 protein: CASSPEGQASYEQYF
J gene: TRBJ2-1; D gene: TRBD1; clone size: NA; V gene: TRBV6-2/TRBV6-3; CDR3 DNA: TGTGCCAGCAGTCGGACAACGGACAGGCTGTCCTACAATGAGCAGTTCTTC; CDR3 protein: CASSRTTDRLSYNEQFF
J gene: TRBJ2-7; D gene: NA; clone size: NA; V gene: TRBV19; CDR3 DNA: TGTGCCAGTAGTCTATCCTCAGGGGCCTCGAGCTCCTACGAGCAGTACTTC; CDR3 protein: CASSLSSGASSSYEQYF
J gene: TRBJ2-1; D gene: TRBD2; clone size: NA; V gene: TRBV10-3; CDR3 DNA: TGTGCCATCAGTGAGGGGACTAGCCTCAATGAGCAGTTCTTC; CDR3 protein: CAISEGTSLNEQFF
J gene: TRBJ2-3; D gene: NA; clone size: NA; V gene: TRBV4-1; CDR3 DNA: TGCGCCAGCAGCCAAGATCGGAGCGGAGTGCTCCCTAGCACAGATACGCAGTATTTT; CDR3 protein: CASSQDRSGVLPSTDTQYF
J gene: TRBJ2-3; D gene: TRBD2; clone size: NA; V gene: TRBV5-1; CDR3 DNA: TGCGCCAGCAGCGAAAAGACCGGGACTAGGGGAGATACGCAGTATTTT; CDR3 protein: CASSEKTGTRGDTQYF
J gene: TRBJ2-3; D gene: NA; clone size: NA; V gene: TRBV7-2; CDR3 DNA: TGTGCCAGCAGCTTAAGCCGAAGCGGCACAGATACGCAGTATTTT; CDR3 protein: CASSLSRSGTDTQYF
J gene: TRBJ2-2; D gene: NA; clone size: NA; V gene: TRBV5-1; CDR3 DNA: TGCGCCAGCGGACTCATGACTACCGCGAACACCGGGGAGCTGTTTTTT; CDR3 protein: CASGLMTTANTGELFF
J gene: TRBJ2-1; D gene: NA; clone size: few; V gene: TRBV11-2; CDR3 DNA: TGTGCCAGCAGCTTATCAACCCTTCGAGTTGAGCAGTTCTTC; CDR3 protein: CASSLSTLRVEQFF
J gene: TRBJ1-1; D gene: TRBD1; clone size: NA; V gene: TRBV2; CDR3 DNA: TGTGCCAGCACCCTGGGACAGGGCCACACTGAAGCTTTCTTT; CDR3 protein: CASTLGQGHTEAFF
J gene: TRBJ1-1; D gene: NA; clone size: NA; V gene: TRBV19; CDR3 DNA: TGTGCCAGTAGTATAGGGCTTTTGAACACTGAAGCTTTCTTT; CDR3 protein: CASSIGLLNTEAFF
J gene: TRBJ1-1; D gene: NA; clone size: NA; V gene: TRBV9; CDR3 DNA: TGTGCCAGCAGCGTAGACTGGGGCGAAGCTTTCTTT; CDR3 protein: CASSVDWGEAFF
J gene: TRBJ1-2; D gene: TRBD1; clone size: NA; V gene: TRBV13; CDR3 DNA: TGTGCCAGCAGCTCTAGATCAGGGGGAGGTAACTATGGCTACACCTTC; CDR3 protein: CASSSRSGGGNYGYTF
J gene: TRBJ1-4; D gene: NA; clone size: NA; V gene: TRBV5-1; CDR3 DNA: TGCGCCAGCAGCAGCGGACGGAATGAAAAACTGTTTTTT; CDR3 protein: CASSSGRNEKLFF
J gene: TRBJ1-3; D gene: TRBD1; clone size: few; V gene: TRBV7-2; CDR3 DNA: TGTGCCAGCAGCCGGGCAGGGGGCGCTTCTGGAAACACCATATATTTT; CDR3 protein: CASSRAGGASGNTIYF
J gene: TRBJ1-1; D gene: TRBD1; clone size: NA; V gene: TRBV29-1; CDR3 DNA: TGCAGCGTTCGGGACAGGGGCACTGAAGCTTTCTTT; CDR3 protein: CSVRDRGTEAFF
J gene: TRBJ2-3; D gene: TRBD2; clone size: NA; V gene: TRBV5-1; CDR3 DNA: TGCGCCAGCAGCTTGGTCGGGGGGGCCGGCACAGATACGCAGTATTTT; CDR3 protein: CASSLVGGAGTDTQYF